This T cell receptor beta chain derives from a study of OX40 agonist ivuxolimab in advanced cancers. On the study more broadly: One patient with hepatocellular carcinoma and two with cutaneous melanoma, three in all, had partial responses.

Blood was sampled at baseline, cycle 4 day 1, and cycle 7 day 1. Measured with immunoSEQ multiplex PCR; TCRdb has only the in-frame clones, and not every one. This table holds about 80,000 clones, 94% found once. To note about this clone: Its antigen is undetermined.

Findings of the study overall: Antigens targeted by the expanded peripheral T cells were not determined.

Germline V gene lookup returns CDR1 SGHDT and CDR2 YYEEEE. V lost 7 bases and J 3 bases, leaving 16 bases between the germline ends. This CDR3 comprises 14 residues. J is TRBJ1-2 and V is TRBV5-6; TRBD1 is a possible D gene (6 bases). This clonotype was sampled from an adult with an advanced solid tumor such as melanoma, head and neck, liver or kidney cancer. The sample consisted of CD4+ or CD8+ T cells sorted from blood, taken in a trial of the OX40 agonist ivuxolimab. CDR3 DNA: TGTGCCAGCGCCATGCGGGGGGCGGACTATGGCTACACCTTC. Encoded protein: CASAMRGADYGYTF.